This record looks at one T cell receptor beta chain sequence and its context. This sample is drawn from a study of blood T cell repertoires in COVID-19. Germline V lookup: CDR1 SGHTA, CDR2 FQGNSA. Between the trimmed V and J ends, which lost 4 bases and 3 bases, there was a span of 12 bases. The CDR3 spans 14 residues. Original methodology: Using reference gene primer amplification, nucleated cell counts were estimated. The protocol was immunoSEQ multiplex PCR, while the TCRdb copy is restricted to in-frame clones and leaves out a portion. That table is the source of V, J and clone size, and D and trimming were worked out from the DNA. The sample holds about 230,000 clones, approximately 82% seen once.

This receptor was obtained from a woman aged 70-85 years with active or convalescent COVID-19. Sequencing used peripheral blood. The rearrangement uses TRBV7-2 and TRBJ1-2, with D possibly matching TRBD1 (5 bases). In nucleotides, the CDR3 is TGTGCCAGCAGCTATCAGGGATCGGACTATGGCTACACCTTC. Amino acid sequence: CASSYQGSDYGYTF.